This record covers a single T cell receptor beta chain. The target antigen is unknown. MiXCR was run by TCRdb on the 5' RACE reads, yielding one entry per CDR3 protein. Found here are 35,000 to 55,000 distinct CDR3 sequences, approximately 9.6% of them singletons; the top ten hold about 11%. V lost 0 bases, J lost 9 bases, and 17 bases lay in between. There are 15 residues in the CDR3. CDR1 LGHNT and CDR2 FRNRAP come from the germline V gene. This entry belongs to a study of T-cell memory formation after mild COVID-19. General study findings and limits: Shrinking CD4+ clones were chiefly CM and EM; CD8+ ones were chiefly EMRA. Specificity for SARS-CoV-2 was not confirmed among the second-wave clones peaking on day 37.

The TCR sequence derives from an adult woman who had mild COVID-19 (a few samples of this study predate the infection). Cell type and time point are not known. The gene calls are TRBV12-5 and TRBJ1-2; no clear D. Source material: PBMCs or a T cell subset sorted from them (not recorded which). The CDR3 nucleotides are TGTGCTAGTGGTTTGGTAGGACCACCAGGTGTGAGCTACACCTTC. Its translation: CASGLVGPPGVSYTF.